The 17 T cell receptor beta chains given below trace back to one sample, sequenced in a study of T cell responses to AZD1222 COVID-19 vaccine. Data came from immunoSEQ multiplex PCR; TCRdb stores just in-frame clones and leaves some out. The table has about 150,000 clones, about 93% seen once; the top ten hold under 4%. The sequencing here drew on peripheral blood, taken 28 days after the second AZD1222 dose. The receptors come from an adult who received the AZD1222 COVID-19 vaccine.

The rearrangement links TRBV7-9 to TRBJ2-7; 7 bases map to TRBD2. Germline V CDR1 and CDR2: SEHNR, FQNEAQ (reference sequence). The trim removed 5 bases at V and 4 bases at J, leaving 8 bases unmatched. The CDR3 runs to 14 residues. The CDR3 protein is CASSPERGPYEQYF. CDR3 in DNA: TGTGCCAGCAGCCCCGAGCGGGGACCGTACGAGCAGTACTTC. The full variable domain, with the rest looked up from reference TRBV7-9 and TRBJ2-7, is DTGVSQNPRHKITKRGQNVTFRCDPISEHNRLYWYRQTLGQGPEFLTYFQNEAQLEKSRLLSDRFSAERPKGSFSTLEIQRTEQGDSAMYLCASSPERGPYEQYFGPGTRLTVT.

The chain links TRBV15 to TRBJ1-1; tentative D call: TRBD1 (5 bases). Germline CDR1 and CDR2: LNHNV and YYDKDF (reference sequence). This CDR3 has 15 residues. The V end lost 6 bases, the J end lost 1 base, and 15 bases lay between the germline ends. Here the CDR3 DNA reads TGTGCCACCAGTCCCCTACGCGGGACGAACACTGAAGCTTTCTTT. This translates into CATSPLRGTNTEAFF. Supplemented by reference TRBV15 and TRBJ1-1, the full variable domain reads DAMVIQNPRYQVTQFGKPVTLSCSQTLNHNVMYWYQQKSSQAPKLLFHYYDKDFNNEADTPDNFQSRRPNTSFCFLDIRSPGLGDTAMYLCATSPLRGTNTEAFFGQGTRLTVV.

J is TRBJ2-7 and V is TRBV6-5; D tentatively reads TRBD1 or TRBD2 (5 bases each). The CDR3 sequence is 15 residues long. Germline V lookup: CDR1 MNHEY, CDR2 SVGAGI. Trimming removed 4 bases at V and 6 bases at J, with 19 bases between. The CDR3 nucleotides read TGTGCCAGCAGTTTGGACACTTGGGTCGGAGGCGAGCAGTACTTC. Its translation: CASSLDTWVGGEQYF.

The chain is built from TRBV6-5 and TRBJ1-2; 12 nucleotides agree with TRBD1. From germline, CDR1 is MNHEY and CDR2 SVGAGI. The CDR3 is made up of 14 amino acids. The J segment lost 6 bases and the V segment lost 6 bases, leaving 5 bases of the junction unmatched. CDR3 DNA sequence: TGTGCCAGCAGCCAGGGACAGGGGGCTAATGGCTACACCTTC. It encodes CASSQGQGANGYTF.

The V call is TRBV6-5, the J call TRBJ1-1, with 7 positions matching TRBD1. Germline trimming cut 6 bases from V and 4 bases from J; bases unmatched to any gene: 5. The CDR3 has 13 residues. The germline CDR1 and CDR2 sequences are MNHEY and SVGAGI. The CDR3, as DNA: TGTGCCAGCAGACGGGACAGCGTCACTGAAGCTTTCTTT. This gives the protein CASRRDSVTEAFF.

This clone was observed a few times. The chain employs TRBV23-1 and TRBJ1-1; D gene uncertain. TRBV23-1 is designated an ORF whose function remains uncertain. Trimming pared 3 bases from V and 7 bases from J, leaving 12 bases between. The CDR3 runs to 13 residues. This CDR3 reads CASSQVGRIEAFF. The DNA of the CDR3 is TGCGCCAGCAGTCAGGTTGGACGGATTGAAGCTTTCTTT.

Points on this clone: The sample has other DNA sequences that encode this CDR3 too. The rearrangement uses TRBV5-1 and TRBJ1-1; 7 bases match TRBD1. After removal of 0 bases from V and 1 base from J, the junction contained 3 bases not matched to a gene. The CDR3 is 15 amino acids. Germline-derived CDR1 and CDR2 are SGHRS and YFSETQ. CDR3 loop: CASSLDRGANTEAFF. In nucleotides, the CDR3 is TGCGCCAGCAGCTTGGACAGGGGAGCGAACACTGAAGCTTTCTTT.

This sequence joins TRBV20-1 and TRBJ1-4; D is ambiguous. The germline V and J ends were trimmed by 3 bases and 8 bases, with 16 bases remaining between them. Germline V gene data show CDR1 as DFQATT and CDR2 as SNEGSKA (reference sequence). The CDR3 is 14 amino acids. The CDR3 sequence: CSASLITEAEKLFF. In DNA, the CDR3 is TGCAGTGCTAGTTTAATCACCGAGGCCGAAAAACTGTTTTTT.

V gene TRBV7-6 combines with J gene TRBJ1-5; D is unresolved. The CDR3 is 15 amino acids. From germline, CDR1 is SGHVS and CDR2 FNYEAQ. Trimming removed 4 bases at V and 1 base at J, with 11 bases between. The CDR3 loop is CASSSGGYSNQPQHF. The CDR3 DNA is TGTGCCAGCAGCTCTGGCGGGTACAGCAATCAGCCCCAGCATTTT.

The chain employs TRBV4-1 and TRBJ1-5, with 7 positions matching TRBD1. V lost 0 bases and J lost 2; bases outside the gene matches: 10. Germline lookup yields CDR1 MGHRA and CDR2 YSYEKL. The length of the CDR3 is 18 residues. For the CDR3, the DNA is TGCGCCAGCAGCCAAGATGATTTAGGGGGCGCGGGCAATCAGCCCCAGCATTTT. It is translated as CASSQDDLGGAGNQPQHF.

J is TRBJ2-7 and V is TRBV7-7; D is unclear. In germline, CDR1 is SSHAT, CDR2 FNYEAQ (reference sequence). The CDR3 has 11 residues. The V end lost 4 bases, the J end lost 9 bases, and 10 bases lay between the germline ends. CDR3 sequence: CASSSLAGQYF. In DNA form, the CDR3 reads TGTGCCAGCAGCTCCCTTGCCGGGCAGTACTTC.

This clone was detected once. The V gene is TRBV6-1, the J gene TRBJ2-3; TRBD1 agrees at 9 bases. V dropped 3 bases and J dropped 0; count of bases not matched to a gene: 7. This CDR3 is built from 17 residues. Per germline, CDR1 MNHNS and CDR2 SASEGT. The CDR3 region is CASSDRTGESSTDTQYF. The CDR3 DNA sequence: TGTGCCAGCAGTGACCGGACAGGGGAATCTAGCACAGATACGCAGTATTTT.

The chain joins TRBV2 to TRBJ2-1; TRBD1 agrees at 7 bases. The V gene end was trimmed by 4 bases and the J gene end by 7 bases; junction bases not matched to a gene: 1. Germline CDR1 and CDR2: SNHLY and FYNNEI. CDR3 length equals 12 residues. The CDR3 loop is CASSADRNEQFF. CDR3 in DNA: TGTGCCAGCAGTGCGGACAGGAATGAGCAGTTCTTC.

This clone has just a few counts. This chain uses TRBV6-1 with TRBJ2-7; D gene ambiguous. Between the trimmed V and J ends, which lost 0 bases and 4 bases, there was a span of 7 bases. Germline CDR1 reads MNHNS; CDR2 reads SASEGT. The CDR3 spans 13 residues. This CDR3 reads CASSEALGYEQYF. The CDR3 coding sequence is TGTGCCAGCAGTGAAGCGCTAGGGTACGAGCAGTACTTC.

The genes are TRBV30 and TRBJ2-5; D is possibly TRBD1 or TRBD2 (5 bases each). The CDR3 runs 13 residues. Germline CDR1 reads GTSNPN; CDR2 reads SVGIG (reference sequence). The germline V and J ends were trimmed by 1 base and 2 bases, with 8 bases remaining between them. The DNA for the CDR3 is TGTGCCTGGAGTGGGGGGATACAAGAGACCCAGTACTTC. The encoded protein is CAWSGGIQETQYF.

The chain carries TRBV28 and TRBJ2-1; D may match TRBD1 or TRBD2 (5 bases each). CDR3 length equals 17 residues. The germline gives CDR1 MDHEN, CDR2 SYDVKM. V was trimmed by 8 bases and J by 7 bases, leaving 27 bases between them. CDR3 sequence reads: CASPPNAGTGEENEQFF. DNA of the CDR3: TGTGCCAGCCCTCCAAACGCCGGGACCGGAGAGGAAAATGAGCAGTTCTTC.

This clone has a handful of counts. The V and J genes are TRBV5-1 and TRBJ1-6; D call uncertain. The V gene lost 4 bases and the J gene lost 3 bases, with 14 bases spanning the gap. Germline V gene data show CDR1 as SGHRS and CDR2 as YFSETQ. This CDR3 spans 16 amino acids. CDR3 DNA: TGCGCCAGCAGCCTGGGAGCAACTATCTATAATTCACCCCTCCACTTT. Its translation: CASSLGATIYNSPLHF.